The T cell receptor beta chain described here comes from a study of T cell repertoires in cytomegalovirus infection. At the level of the study: Public TCR beta signatures marked donors with CMV infection and the matching HLA.

General observations from the study: Summed frequency of shared TCR beta families picked out CMV carriers who also had the relevant HLA. CMV-specific TCR beta clonotypes restricted by HLA-C dominated the ex vivo response.

This CDR3 spans 15 amino acids. V trimming: 0 bases; J trimming: 5 bases; junction bases outside the gene matches: 6. Germline CDR1 reads KGHSH; CDR2 reads LQKENI. TCRdb ran MiXCR on the reads and lists one entry per CDR3 protein. The repertoire includes about 530,000 distinct CDR3 sequences, roughly 29% of them detected once, and roughly 13% sits in the top ten. Comment on this clonotype: Its cognate antigen is unknown.

This chain connects TRBV18 to TRBJ1-1; the match to TRBD1 covers 7 bases. This clonotype originated in a human donor in good health (CMV status not recorded). Some clones in this sample may be carry-over from other donors' samples. Sequenced material: PBMCs. CDR3 sequence: CASSPPATGWTEAFF. CDR3 in DNA: TGTGCCAGCTCACCACCCGCGACAGGGTGGACTGAAGCTTTCTTT.